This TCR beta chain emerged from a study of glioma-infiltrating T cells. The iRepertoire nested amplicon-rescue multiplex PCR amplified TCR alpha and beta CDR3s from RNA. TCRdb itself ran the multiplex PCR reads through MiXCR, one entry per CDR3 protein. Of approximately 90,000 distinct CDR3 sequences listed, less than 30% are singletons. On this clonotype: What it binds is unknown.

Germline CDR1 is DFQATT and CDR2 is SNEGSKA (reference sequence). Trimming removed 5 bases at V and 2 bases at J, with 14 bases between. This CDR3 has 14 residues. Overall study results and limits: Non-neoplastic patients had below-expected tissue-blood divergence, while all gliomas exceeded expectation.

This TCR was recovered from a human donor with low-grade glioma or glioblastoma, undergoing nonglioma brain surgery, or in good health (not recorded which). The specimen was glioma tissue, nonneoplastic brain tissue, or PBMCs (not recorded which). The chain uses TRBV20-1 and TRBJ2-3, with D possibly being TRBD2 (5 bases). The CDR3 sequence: CSAARETFTDTQYF. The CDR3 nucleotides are TGCAGTGCTGCTAGGGAGACCTTCACAGATACGCAGTATTTT.